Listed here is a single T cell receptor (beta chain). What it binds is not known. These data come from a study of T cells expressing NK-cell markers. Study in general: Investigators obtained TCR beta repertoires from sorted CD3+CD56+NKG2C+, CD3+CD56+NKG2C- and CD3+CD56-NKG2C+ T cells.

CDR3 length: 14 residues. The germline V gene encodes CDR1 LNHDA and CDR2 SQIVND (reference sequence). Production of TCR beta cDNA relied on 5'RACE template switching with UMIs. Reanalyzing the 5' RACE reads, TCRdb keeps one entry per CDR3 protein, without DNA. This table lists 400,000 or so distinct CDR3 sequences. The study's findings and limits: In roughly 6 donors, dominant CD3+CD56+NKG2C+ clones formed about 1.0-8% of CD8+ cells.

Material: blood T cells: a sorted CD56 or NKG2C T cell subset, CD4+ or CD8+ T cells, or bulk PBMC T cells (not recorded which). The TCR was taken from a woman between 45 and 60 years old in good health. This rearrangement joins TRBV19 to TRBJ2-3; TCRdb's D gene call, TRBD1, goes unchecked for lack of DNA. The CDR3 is CDSAGTEGTDTQYF.